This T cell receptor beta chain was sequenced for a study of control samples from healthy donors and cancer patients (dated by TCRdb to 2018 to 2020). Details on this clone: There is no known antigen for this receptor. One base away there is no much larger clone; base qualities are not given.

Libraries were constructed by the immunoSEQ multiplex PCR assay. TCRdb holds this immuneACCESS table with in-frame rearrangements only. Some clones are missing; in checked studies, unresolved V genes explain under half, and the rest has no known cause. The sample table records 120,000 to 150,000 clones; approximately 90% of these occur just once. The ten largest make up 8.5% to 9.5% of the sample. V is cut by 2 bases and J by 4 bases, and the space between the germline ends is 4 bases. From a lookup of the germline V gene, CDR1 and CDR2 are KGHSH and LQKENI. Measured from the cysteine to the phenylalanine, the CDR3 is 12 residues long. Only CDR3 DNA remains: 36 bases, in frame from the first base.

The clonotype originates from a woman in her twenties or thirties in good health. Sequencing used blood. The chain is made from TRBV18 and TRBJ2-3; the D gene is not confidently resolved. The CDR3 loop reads CASSPESDTQYF. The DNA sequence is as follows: TGTGCCAGCTCACCAGAGTCAGATACGCAGTATTTT.